Shown below are 26 T cell receptor beta chains from a single sample sequenced in a study of blood T cell repertoires in COVID-19. Sequencing used immunoSEQ multiplex PCR; TCRdb keeps in-frame clones, though not all of them. This repertoire shows tens of thousands of clones, over 75% found once; its top ten account for approximately 21%. Material: peripheral blood. These receptors were obtained from a man between 65 and 80 years old in a cohort sampled during active COVID-19.

The V and J genes are TRBV5-1 and TRBJ2-1, with D uncertain. This CDR3 is 16 amino acids long. Trimming left V 0 bases short and J 2 bases short, with 12 bases between. From germline, CDR1 is SGHRS and CDR2 YFSETQ. CDR3 residues: CASSLASGRAYNEQFF. CDR3 sequence (DNA): TGCGCCAGCAGCTTGGCCTCAGGTAGAGCCTACAATGAGCAGTTCTTC.

The rearrangement uses TRBV6-5 and TRBJ2-7, with D maybe TRBD1 (5 bases). Deletions cut 5 bases from V and 5 bases from J, with 7 bases between. The CDR3 sequence is 11 residues long. Germline loops: CDR1 MNHEY, CDR2 SVGAGI. As DNA, the CDR3 is TGTGCCAGCAGTCGACAGAACGAGCAGTACTTC. Residues: CASSRQNEQYF.

This chain links TRBV3-1 (or the pseudogene TRBV3-2) with TRBJ2-7; possibly TRBD1 for D (5 bases). The CDR3 length is 17 residues. Trimming took off 0 bases at V and 1 base at J, with 16 bases between the two ends. The germline gives CDR1 LGHDT, CDR2 YNNKEL (reference sequence). The CDR3: CASSQDGQGYRSYEQYF. CDR3 DNA: TGTGCCAGCAGCCAAGATGGTCAGGGCTATCGTTCCTACGAGCAGTACTTC.

This sequence joins TRBV6-5 and TRBJ2-7, with a tentative D call TRBD2 (6 bases). The V gene lost 0 bases and the J gene lost 2 bases, with 11 bases spanning the gap. CDR1 is MNHEY, CDR2 SVGAGI, per germline. There are 15 residues in the CDR3. CDR3 sequence: CASSYSRRGAYEQYF. CDR3 DNA: TGTGCCAGCAGTTACTCGAGGCGGGGAGCCTACGAGCAGTACTTC.

The chain combines TRBV25-1 with TRBJ1-4, with 9 bases lining up with TRBD1. The CDR3 runs 14 residues. Germline V lookup: CDR1 MGHDK, CDR2 SYGVNS. J was trimmed by 10 bases and V by 2 bases; bases with no gene match: 5. CDR3 amino acids: CASSESGQGIKLFF. In DNA, the CDR3 is TGTGCCAGCAGTGAAAGCGGACAGGGGATAAAACTGTTTTTT.

This clone was observed a single time. This sequence joins TRBV9 and TRBJ1-1; perhaps TRBD1 as D (6 bases). Germline CDR1 is SGDLS and CDR2 is YYNGEE. V was pared by 2 bases and J by 7 bases, with 21 bases between. The CDR3 is 16 amino acids. The CDR3 DNA is TGTGCCAGCAGCGTGCGCCCGACGTACCAAGGGGGTGAAGCTTTCTTT. Protein product: CASSVRPTYQGGEAFF. The variable domain in full, with the rest retrieved from reference TRBV9 and TRBJ1-1, is DSGVTQTPKHLITATGQRVTLRCSPRSGDLSVYWYQQSLDQGLQFLIQYYNGEERAKGNILERFSAQQFPDLHSELNLSSLELGDSALYFCASSVRPTYQGGEAFFGQGTRLTVV.

Comments on this clone: The junction departs from germline at one end; a sequencing error may be responsible. Other DNA variants within this sample encode the same CDR3. The chain links TRBV4-1 to TRBJ2-7, with TRBD2 matching over 8 bases. The CDR3 spans 17 residues. CDR1 is MGHRA, CDR2 YSYEKL, per germline. The CDR3 DNA reads as TGCGCCAGCAGTCTTTCCTGGGACGGGAGGGTCGCCTATGAGCAGTACTTC. Translating gives CASSLSWDGRVAYEQYF.

The chain employs TRBV5-6 and TRBJ2-6; D not certain. In germline, CDR1 is SGHDT, CDR2 YYEEEE. CDR3 length equals 16 residues. Trimming removed 4 bases from V and 0 bases from J, with 11 bases in between. Here the CDR3 reads CASSLSRNSGANVLTF. DNA of the CDR3: TGTGCCAGCAGCCTATCCCGTAACTCTGGGGCCAACGTCCTGACTTTC.

This chain joins TRBV30 and TRBJ1-1; 9 bases are shared with TRBD1. The CDR3 loop spans 13 amino acids. With 7 bases clipped from V and 1 base from J, the junction kept 4 bases outside the gene matches. Germline assignment: CDR1 GTSNPN and CDR2 SVGIG (reference sequence). For the CDR3, the DNA is TGTGCCTTGGACAGGGGACCGAACACTGAAGCTTTCTTT. Translating gives CALDRGPNTEAFF.

The rearrangement uses TRBV7-9 and TRBJ2-1, with 11 nucleotides matching TRBD2. V gave up 5 bases and J gave up 6 bases; unmatched junction bases: 3. CDR3 length: 14 amino acids. CDR1 is SEHNR and CDR2 is FQNEAQ in the germline V gene (reference sequence). CDR3: CASSPGTSGNEQFF. CDR3 nucleotides: TGTGCCAGCAGCCCCGGGACTAGCGGCAATGAGCAGTTCTTC.

This rearrangement joins TRBV6-2 or TRBV6-3 to TRBJ2-1; D is perhaps TRBD2 (5 bases). Germline assignment: CDR1 MNHEY and CDR2 SVGEGT. Between the trimmed V and J ends, which lost 6 bases and 6 bases, there was a span of 9 bases. This CDR3 region has 12 residues. CDR3 loop: CASSQTSNEQFF. DNA for the CDR3: TGTGCCAGCAGCCAAACTAGCAATGAGCAGTTCTTC.

This chain connects TRBV4-2 to TRBJ1-1; 8 bases map to TRBD1. CDR1 is LGHNA and CDR2 is YNFKEQ in the germline V gene. The length of the CDR3 is 15 residues. The ends lost 5 bases at V and 5 bases at J; junction bases unmatched: 10. The CDR3 is CASSRDVTGDTEAFF. The CDR3, as DNA: TGTGCCAGCAGCAGGGATGTGACAGGGGATACTGAAGCTTTCTTT.

This rearrangement joins TRBV27 to TRBJ2-4; 15 positions match TRBD2. This CDR3 is built from 20 residues. Germline V gives CDR1 MNHEY, CDR2 SMNVEV (reference sequence). V lost 2 bases to trimming and J lost 1 base; unmatched junction nucleotides: 9. The DNA for the CDR3 is TGTGCCAGCAGTTTACTGGGACTAGCGGGAGGCCCACCCGCCAAAAACATTCAGTACTTC. Its translation is CASSLLGLAGGPPAKNIQYF.

The chain recombines TRBV27 with TRBJ2-6; no definite D call. Trimming took 5 bases from V and 4 from J, leaving 12 bases between them. CDR1 is MNHEY, CDR2 SMNVEV, per germline (reference sequence). The CDR3 is made up of 15 amino acids. The CDR3: CASSPLAAGANVLTF. The CDR3 coding sequence is TGTGCCAGCAGTCCTCTTGCGGCCGGGGCCAACGTCCTGACTTTC.

The rearrangement links TRBV5-1 to TRBJ1-3, with TRBD1 matching 9 bases. The V and J ends lost 0 bases and 3 bases, in that order; junction bases with no gene match: 1. The CDR3 totals 15 residues. Germline values: CDR1 SGHRS, CDR2 YFSETQ. The CDR3 DNA reads TGCGCCAGCAGCTTGGAGACAGGGGGTGGAAACACCATATATTTT. Translation: CASSLETGGGNTIYF.

V usage is TRBV4-3 and J usage is TRBJ1-1, with TRBD1 as a possible D gene (5 bases). The germline V gene has CDR1 LGHNA and CDR2 YSLEER. CDR3 length: 16 amino acids. Between the trimmed V and J ends, which lost 0 bases and 1 base, there was a span of 12 bases. This chain's CDR3 is CASSQESRGSNTEAFF. The CDR3 DNA sequence: TGCGCCAGCAGCCAAGAATCCCGGGGGTCGAACACTGAAGCTTTCTTT.

This clone showed up just once. The chain combines TRBV3-1 (or the pseudogene TRBV3-2) with TRBJ1-1; 12 bases agree with TRBD1. From germline, CDR1 is LGHDT and CDR2 YNNKEL (reference sequence). V lost 5 bases, J lost 1 base, and 14 bases stayed unmatched. CDR3 length equals 19 residues. CDR3 DNA sequence: TGTGCCAGCAGCGCCCGGGACAGGGGGCTATACGCCCCGAACACTGAAGCTTTCTTT. Translated, it gives CASSARDRGLYAPNTEAFF.

The chain recombines TRBV6-6 with TRBJ2-1; 10 bases line up with TRBD2. Looked up from germline, CDR1 is MNHNY and CDR2 is SVGAGI (reference sequence). V trimming: 6 bases; J trimming: 7 bases; junction bases outside the gene matches: 12. The CDR3 runs to 16 residues. CDR3 loop: CASSFLAGVDLNEQFF. The DNA of the CDR3 is TGTGCCAGCAGCTTTCTAGCGGGAGTGGATTTGAATGAGCAGTTCTTC.

This clone has just one count. J is TRBJ2-2 and V is TRBV24-1; D possibly corresponds to TRBD2 (6 bases). CDR1 and CDR2 from the germline V gene are KGHDR and SFDVKD. The CDR3 spans 15 residues. V gave up 3 bases and J gave up 9 bases, with 16 bases separating them. The DNA for the CDR3 is TGTGCCACCAGTGATCCTCGACTAGGCCAAAGGGAGCTGTTTTTT. It is translated as CATSDPRLGQRELFF.

V usage is TRBV10-3 and J usage is TRBJ2-7; the D gene is possibly TRBD1 (6 bases). Trimming took 8 bases from V and 1 from J, leaving 12 bases between them. This CDR3 is built from 13 residues. Germline CDR1 reads ENHRY; CDR2 reads SYGVKD. The CDR3 sequence: CAIGTPGSYEQYF. The CDR3 nucleotides read TGTGCCATCGGGACACCAGGGTCCTACGAGCAGTACTTC.

V is TRBV18 and J is TRBJ2-6; D remains ambiguous. This CDR3 comprises 17 residues. The V end was cut by 0 bases, the J end by 0 bases, with 9 bases between. Looked up from germline, CDR1 is KGHSH and CDR2 is LQKENI. CDR3 DNA sequence: TGTGCCAGCTCACCACCGAATCGGGTCTCTGGGGCCAACGTCCTGACTTTC. It yields the protein CASSPPNRVSGANVLTF.

The chain has TRBV5-6 and TRBJ2-1, with D perhaps TRBD1 (6 bases). The CDR3 is 18 amino acids. The germline V and J ends were trimmed by 4 bases and 0 bases, with 20 bases remaining between them. The germline gives CDR1 SGHDT, CDR2 YYEEEE. DNA of the CDR3: TGTGCCAGCAGCGCTGACAGGATATCTATTAGCTCCTACAATGAGCAGTTCTTC. It yields the protein CASSADRISISSYNEQFF.

The chain carries TRBV20-1 and TRBJ1-6; maybe TRBD1 (5 bases). CDR1 and CDR2 (germline): DFQATT, SNEGSKA (reference sequence). The ends were cut back, 3 bases at V and 0 bases at J, with 15 bases in the middle. This CDR3 has 17 amino acids. CDR3 amino acids: CSASPSGLSSYNSPLHF. The CDR3 DNA sequence: TGCAGTGCTAGTCCCTCAGGGTTGAGCTCCTATAATTCACCCCTCCACTTT.

The chain uses TRBV28 and TRBJ1-5, with D perhaps TRBD1 (5 bases). Germline V gives CDR1 MDHEN, CDR2 SYDVKM. V was clipped by 6 bases and J by 2 bases, with 23 bases between them. The CDR3 runs 18 residues. DNA for the CDR3: TGTGCCAGCAGCCGAACCTACCTTCAGGGTAGGGGCAATCAGCCCCAGCATTTT. Translated: CASSRTYLQGRGNQPQHF.

The chain combines TRBV28 with TRBJ2-2; D is undetermined. Germline CDR1 reads MDHEN; CDR2 reads SYDVKM. The CDR3 is made up of 14 amino acids. Trimming cost V 2 bases and J 5 bases, with 9 bases left between them. The chain's CDR3 is CASSLPSRTGELFF. Here the CDR3 DNA reads TGTGCCAGCAGTTTACCTTCCCGGACCGGGGAGCTGTTTTTT.

This chain joins TRBV5-4 and TRBJ1-1; D is perhaps TRBD1 (5 bases). Germline-derived CDR1 and CDR2 are SGHNT and YYREEE (reference sequence). CDR3 size: 15 residues. The ends were cut back, 2 bases at V and 0 bases at J, with 11 bases in the middle. The CDR3 DNA reads TGTGCCAGCAGCTTAAGGGGCACGATGAACACTGAAGCTTTCTTT. It specifies CASSLRGTMNTEAFF.